The 26 T cell receptor beta chains presented below share a single source sample, sequenced in a study of response to subunit inactivated influenza vaccine. A single record per CDR3 protein comes from TCRdb applying MiXCR to the RT-PCR reads. The sample has almost 250,000 distinct CDR3 sequences, 9% to 15% seen once; the top ten hold more than 7%. The source material was non-naive T cells sorted from PBMCs, sampled roughly 15 days before vaccination. These receptors were obtained from a man aged 45-60 years who received an inactivated influenza vaccine.

The V gene is TRBV4-3, the J gene TRBJ1-2, with TRBD1 matching 8 bases. The V and J ends lost 0 bases and 4 bases, in that order; junction bases with no gene match: 4. The CDR3 covers 15 residues. Germline loops: CDR1 LGHNA, CDR2 YSLEER. Here the CDR3 reads CASSQDRQGLYGYTF. CDR3 DNA: TGCGCCAGCAGCCAAGATCGACAGGGGCTCTATGGCTACACCTTC.

This clonotype was detected a few times. This chain joins TRBV10-1 and TRBJ1-2, with D maybe TRBD1 (5 bases). The CDR3 extends over 13 amino acids. Germline V CDR1 and CDR2: WNHNN, SYGVQD (reference sequence). Trimming took 2 bases from V and 6 from J, leaving 10 bases between them. CDR3 sequence (DNA): TGCGCCAGCAGTGAGCCGGGGGGGAATGGCTACACCTTC. The encoded protein is CASSEPGGNGYTF.

This chain uses TRBV5-1 with TRBJ1-4; TRBD1 is a possible D gene (5 bases). The CDR3 length is 15 residues. The germline CDR1 and CDR2 sequences are SGHRS and YFSETQ. Trimming left V 1 base short and J 3 bases short, with 10 bases between. In nucleotides, the CDR3 is TGCGCCAGCAGCTTGCGACAGACTTCTAATGAAAAACTGTTTTTT. The encoded protein is CASSLRQTSNEKLFF.

This clonotype was counted many times. J is TRBJ2-1 and V is TRBV11-2, with TRBD2 identical over 12 bases. Germline CDR1 and CDR2: SGHAT and FQNNGV. Trimming removed 5 bases from V and 8 bases from J; junction bases left unmatched: 10. This CDR3 comprises 16 residues. The CDR3 loop reads CASSRLAGGRGDEQFF. CDR3 bases: TGTGCCAGCAGCCGTCTAGCGGGGGGGCGAGGGGATGAGCAGTTCTTC.

This clonotype was recorded a few times. This rearrangement joins TRBV11-1 to TRBJ2-5; 9 bases fit TRBD2. The CDR3 covers 14 residues. Trimming cost V 6 bases and J 5 bases; bases outside gene matches: 7. CDR1 SGHAT and CDR2 FQDESV come from the germline V gene (reference sequence). The CDR3 loop reads CASSSGTSRETQYF. The CDR3 region has the DNA TGTGCCAGCAGTTCCGGGACTAGCCGGGAGACCCAGTACTTC.

J is TRBJ2-5 and V is TRBV29-1; 9 nucleotides agree with TRBD2. Germline lookup yields CDR1 SQVTM and CDR2 ANQGSEA. The CDR3 consists of 13 residues. J gave up 5 bases and V 4 bases, and 5 bases lay outside the gene matches. The CDR3 coding sequence is TGCAGCGTTGGCCTGGGACTAGCTGAGACCCAGTACTTC. Translation gives CSVGLGLAETQYF.

The V and J genes are TRBV2 and TRBJ2-3, with D perhaps TRBD1 (6 bases). This CDR3 has 15 residues. CDR1 and CDR2 from the germline V gene are SNHLY and FYNNEI. V lost 6 bases, J lost 2 bases, and 15 bases lay in between. The DNA for the CDR3 is TGTGCCAGCAGGACAGGTCTACTAACCACAGATACGCAGTATTTT. Protein product: CASRTGLLTTDTQYF.

Ten or more counts support this clonotype. The V call is TRBV12-3 or TRBV12-4, the J call TRBJ1-4; a weak D match, TRBD1 (5 bases). The CDR3 spans 12 residues. The V end was cut by 7 bases, the J end by 5 bases, with 8 bases between. As DNA, the CDR3 is TGTGCCAGCAACGAGGGGAATGAAAAACTGTTTTTT. It specifies CASNEGNEKLFF.

In this sample, this clonotype turned up a few times. The chain employs TRBV10-2 and TRBJ2-7; D ambiguous. Germline V gene data show CDR1 as WSHSY and CDR2 as SAAADI. The V end was cut by 9 bases, the J end by 2 bases, with 11 bases between. There are 12 residues in the CDR3. CDR3 nucleotides: TGCGCCAGTAGGACGGAGACCTACGAGCAGTACTTC. It codes for CASRTETYEQYF.

The chain uses TRBV5-6 and TRBJ2-3; 9 bases fit TRBD1. This CDR3 has 16 residues. Trimming took 4 bases from V and 2 from J; bases not matched to a gene: 8. Looked up from germline, CDR1 is SGHDT and CDR2 is YYEEEE. The CDR3 region has the DNA TGTGCCAGCAGCAAGGACAGGGGATTTGACACAGATACGCAGTATTTT. This encodes CASSKDRGFDTDTQYF.

The chain employs TRBV6-1 and TRBJ2-7; maybe TRBD2 (6 bases). CDR3 length: 15 residues. The V end was cut by 6 bases, the J end by 4 bases, with 19 bases between. CDR1 is MNHNS and CDR2 is SASEGT in the germline V gene. As DNA, the CDR3 is TGTGCCAGCAGCCCTGGGGGGAATCTGGGGTACGAGCAGTACTTC. Encoded protein: CASSPGGNLGYEQYF.

The V call is TRBV20-1, the J call TRBJ2-2; 9 bases match TRBD2. Germline V gene sequence: CDR1 DFQATT, CDR2 SNEGSKA (reference sequence). The CDR3 runs 16 residues. V lost 0 bases to trimming and J lost 5 bases; unmatched junction nucleotides: 7. Written as DNA, the CDR3 is TGCAGTGCTAGAGATGGGGCGGGGGGGGTTACCGGGGAGCTGTTTTTT. Its translation: CSARDGAGGVTGELFF.

Ten or more counts support this clonotype. V gene TRBV20-1 combines with J gene TRBJ2-1, with D perhaps matching TRBD2 (5 bases). This CDR3 region has 11 residues. Germline assignment: CDR1 DFQATT and CDR2 SNEGSKA (reference sequence). V lost 8 bases and J 6 bases, leaving 11 bases between the germline ends. The CDR3 bases are TGCAGTCCCCACGGAGGCAATGAGCAGTTCTTC. Translated, it gives CSPHGGNEQFF.

This clonotype occurred many times. This chain joins TRBV5-1 and TRBJ2-7, with TRBD1 matching over 9 bases. The junction had 4 bases not matched to a gene; V was cut back by 4 bases and J by 5 bases. CDR1 is SGHRS and CDR2 is YFSETQ in the germline V gene. The CDR3 is 13 residues long. CDR3 loop: CASSLRDRDEQYF. CDR3 in DNA: TGCGCCAGCAGCCTCCGGGACAGGGACGAGCAGTACTTC.

This clonotype was seen a few times. The J gene is TRBJ2-3, the V gene TRBV24-1; 8 nucleotides match TRBD1. From germline, CDR1 is KGHDR and CDR2 SFDVKD. Losses at the gene ends were 2 bases for V and 1 base for J; bases not matched to a gene: 4. The CDR3 runs 16 residues. The CDR3 coding sequence is TGTGCCACCAGTGATTCCCCGGGACAGGGCACAGATACGCAGTATTTT. Its protein is CATSDSPGQGTDTQYF.

The gene calls are TRBV5-5 and TRBJ1-5; a possible D gene is TRBD1 (5 bases). The length of the CDR3 is 15 residues. Germline V lookup: CDR1 SGHKS, CDR2 YYEKEE (reference sequence). V lost 2 bases to trimming and J lost 4 bases, with 13 bases between them. The CDR3 protein is CASSFSGGLNQPQHF. In DNA form, the CDR3 reads TGTGCCAGCAGCTTTTCCGGGGGTCTTAATCAGCCCCAGCATTTT.

The genes are TRBV20-1 and TRBJ1-1, with a tentative D call TRBD1 (5 bases). In germline, CDR1 is DFQATT, CDR2 SNEGSKA (reference sequence). This CDR3 has 13 residues. Trimming stripped 6 bases from V and 0 bases from J, with 11 bases between. This chain's CDR3 is CSAVGTVNTEAFF. Here the CDR3 DNA reads TGCAGTGCCGTCGGGACGGTGAACACTGAAGCTTTCTTT.

The rearrangement joins TRBV21-1 to TRBJ2-7; the table gives TRBD2 as D, unverified against the DNA. TRBV21-1 is flagged as a pseudogene. The CDR3 is 16 residues long. CDR3 sequence (DNA): TGTGCCAGCAGCAAAGGGACTAGCGGAGAAACCTACGAGCAGTACTTC. It specifies CASSKGTSGETYEQYF.

This clonotype was seen more than once but under ten times. The chain uses TRBV9 and TRBJ2-1, with D maybe TRBD2 (6 bases). V lost 2 bases and J lost 4, with 13 bases in between. There are 15 residues in the CDR3. Germline V lookup: CDR1 SGDLS, CDR2 YYNGEE. In nucleotides, the CDR3 is TGTGCCAGCAGCGTTGGCGGGGAGGAATACAATGAGCAGTTCTTC. Amino acids: CASSVGGEEYNEQFF.

This clonotype was counted between two and nine times. J is TRBJ2-5 and V is TRBV2; possible D gene TRBD1, 5 bases. V lost 5 bases to trimming and J lost 4 bases, with 8 bases between them. Germline V CDR1 and CDR2: SNHLY, FYNNEI. This CDR3 contains 12 residues. The chain's CDR3 is CASSPRGETQYF. CDR3 in DNA: TGTGCCAGCAGTCCAAGGGGAGAGACCCAGTACTTC.

This clonotype was counted a few times. The rearrangement joins TRBV19 to TRBJ2-1; possibly TRBD2 for D (6 bases). There are 13 residues in the CDR3. With 5 bases removed from V and 6 bases from J, the gap between germline ends came to 11 bases. Germline V lookup: CDR1 LNHDA, CDR2 SQIVND (reference sequence). As DNA, the CDR3 is TGTGCCAGTAGTCAGCGGAGGGGCAATGAGCAGTTCTTC. This gives the protein CASSQRRGNEQFF.

This chain uses TRBV24-1 with TRBJ2-3; TRBD1 matches at 9 bases. V was pared by 5 bases and J by 6 bases, with 8 bases of the junction left unmatched. Per the germline V gene, CDR1 is KGHDR and CDR2 is SFDVKD. This CDR3 is built from 15 residues. This CDR3 reads CATSVYDRGKDTQYF. The CDR3 region has the DNA TGTGCCACCAGTGTTTACGACAGGGGGAAGGATACGCAGTATTTT.

Many counts were recorded for this clonotype. The rearrangement links TRBV20-1 to TRBJ2-7; 8 bases align to TRBD2. Germline V gene data show CDR1 as DFQATT and CDR2 as SNEGSKA (reference sequence). The CDR3 sequence is 16 residues long. After removal of 5 bases from V and 5 bases from J, the junction contained 17 bases not matched to a gene. DNA for the CDR3: TGCAGTGCTCCCCCAGCCCAACGGGGGGGCATCGACGAGCAGTACTTC. Encoded protein: CSAPPAQRGGIDEQYF.

This clonotype was picked up a small number of times. V and J are TRBV3-1 and TRBJ1-2; D gene unclear. Deletions cut 8 bases from V and 4 bases from J, with 11 bases between. The CDR3 runs 12 residues. CDR1 is LGHDT, CDR2 YNNKEL, per germline (reference sequence). This CDR3 reads CASPPTVYGYTF. The CDR3 DNA reads as TGTGCCAGCCCCCCAACGGTCTATGGCTACACCTTC.

This clonotype was seen a handful of times. The chain uses TRBV5-1 and TRBJ1-5, with unresolved D. V was trimmed by 0 bases and J by 8 bases, leaving 15 bases between them. CDR3 length: 15 amino acids. Germline assignment: CDR1 SGHRS and CDR2 YFSETQ. CDR3 protein: CASSLVGGRLEPQHF. As DNA, the CDR3 is TGCGCCAGCAGCTTGGTCGGAGGCAGGCTAGAGCCCCAGCATTTT.

The chain carries TRBV5-1 and TRBJ2-5; TRBD1 is a possible D gene (5 bases). The CDR3 consists of 14 residues. Trimming pared 0 bases from V and 4 bases from J, leaving 10 bases between. CDR1 and CDR2 from the germline V gene are SGHRS and YFSETQ. This chain's CDR3 is CASSLASQGETQYF. The DNA of the CDR3 is TGCGCCAGCAGCTTGGCCTCCCAGGGAGAGACCCAGTACTTC.